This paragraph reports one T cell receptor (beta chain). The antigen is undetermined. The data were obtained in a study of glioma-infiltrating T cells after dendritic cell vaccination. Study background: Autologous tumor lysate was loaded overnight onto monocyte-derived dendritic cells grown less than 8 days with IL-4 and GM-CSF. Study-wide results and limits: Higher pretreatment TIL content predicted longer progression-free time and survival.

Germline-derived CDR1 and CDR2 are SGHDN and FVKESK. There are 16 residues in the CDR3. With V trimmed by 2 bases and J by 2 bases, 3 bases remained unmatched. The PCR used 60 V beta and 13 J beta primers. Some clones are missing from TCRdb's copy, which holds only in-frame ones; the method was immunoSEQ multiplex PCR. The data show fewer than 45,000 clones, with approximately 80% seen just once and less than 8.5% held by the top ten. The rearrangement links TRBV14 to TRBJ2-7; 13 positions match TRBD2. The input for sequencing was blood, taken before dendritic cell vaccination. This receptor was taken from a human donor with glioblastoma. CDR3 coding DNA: TGTGCCAGCAGCCAACCAGGACTAGCGGGGGCCTACGAGCAGTACTTC. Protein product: CASSQPGLAGAYEQYF. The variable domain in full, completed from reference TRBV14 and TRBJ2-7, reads EAGVTQFPSHSVIEKGQTVTLRCDPISGHDNLYWYRRVMGKEIKFLLHFVKESKQDESGMPNNRFLAERTGGTYSTLKVQPAELEDSGVYFCASSQPGLAGAYEQYFGPGTRLTVT.